One sample yielded the 20 T cell receptor beta chains listed below, sequenced in a study of OX40 agonist ivuxolimab in advanced cancers. The data were produced by immunoSEQ multiplex PCR, yet TCRdb's version contains in-frame clones alone and is incomplete. The sample carries about 60,000 clones, 86% recorded once. Sequenced here: CD4+ or CD8+ T cells sorted from blood, sampled in a trial of the OX40 agonist ivuxolimab. Receptor source: an adult with an advanced solid tumor such as melanoma, head and neck, liver or kidney cancer.

DNA of the CDR3: TGTGCCAGCAGTGAGGGTTATAGCAATCAGCCCCAGCATTTT. Residues: CASSEGYSNQPQHF. The chain joins TRBV2 to TRBJ1-5, with no clear D. V lost 3 bases and J lost 0, with 6 bases in between. The CDR3 totals 14 residues. Germline loops: CDR1 SNHLY, CDR2 FYNNEI. The full variable domain, with the rest looked up from reference TRBV2 and TRBJ1-5, is EPEVTQTPSHQVTQMGQEVILRCVPISNHLYFYWYRQILGQKVEFLVSFYNNEISEKSEIFDDQFSVERPDGSNFTLKIRSTKLEDSAMYFCASSEGYSNQPQHFGDGTRLSIL.

V usage is TRBV4-1 and J usage is TRBJ1-2, with unresolved D. Trimming pared 0 bases from V and 3 bases from J, leaving 14 bases between. This CDR3 has 16 residues. In germline, CDR1 is MGHRA, CDR2 YSYEKL. The DNA of the CDR3 is TGCGCCAGCAGCCAAGATCCGAACAGCCCCTACTATGGCTACACCTTC. Its translation: CASSQDPNSPYYGYTF.

V is TRBV5-1 and J is TRBJ2-3; the D gene is possibly TRBD1 (6 bases). Trimming removed 4 bases at V and 6 bases at J, with 18 bases between. There are 15 residues in the CDR3. Germline V CDR1 and CDR2: SGHRS, YFSETQ. DNA of the CDR3: TGCGCCAGCAGCACGGGACACTCGGACGGGGATACGCAGTATTTT. The encoded protein is CASSTGHSDGDTQYF.

The chain joins TRBV6-1 to TRBJ1-2; D not resolved. V was shortened by 6 bases and J by 3 bases, with 11 bases between the two germline ends. Germline CDR1 reads MNHNS; CDR2 reads SASEGT. The CDR3 runs 13 residues. CDR3 amino acids: CASRTDTDYGYTF. CDR3 sequence (DNA): TGTGCCAGCAGAACAGACACTGACTATGGCTACACCTTC.

In regard to this clone: Other DNA sequences in this specimen translate into the identical CDR3. The chain carries TRBV18 and TRBJ1-3; D remains unclear. The CDR3 is 17 amino acids. The germline V and J ends were trimmed by 2 bases and 2 bases, with 16 bases remaining between them. Germline values: CDR1 KGHSH, CDR2 LQKENI. The CDR3 sequence is CASSPSLPELTGNTIYF. As DNA, the CDR3 is TGTGCCAGCTCACCAAGTCTGCCGGAGTTAACTGGAAACACCATATATTTT.

J is TRBJ1-5 and V is TRBV7-9; weak D call: TRBD1 (6 bases). CDR1 and CDR2 from the germline V gene are SEHNR and FQNEAQ (reference sequence). Trimming removed 5 bases at V and 5 bases at J, with 10 bases between. The CDR3 has 13 amino acids. The CDR3 loop reads CASSPGVDQPQHF. CDR3 DNA sequence: TGTGCCAGCAGCCCAGGGGTTGATCAGCCCCAGCATTTT.

The chain combines TRBV5-4 with TRBJ2-3; tentative D call: TRBD2 (7 bases). Germline assignment: CDR1 SGHNT and CDR2 YYREEE (reference sequence). There are 16 residues in the CDR3. V was clipped by 4 bases and J by 9 bases, with 24 bases between them. CDR3 residues: CASSTRRGGIADTQYF. The CDR3 DNA reads TGTGCCAGCAGCACGCGGAGGGGGGGCATTGCGGACACGCAGTATTTT.

The chain uses TRBV5-1 and TRBJ2-1; D possibly corresponds to TRBD1 (5 bases). Trimming removed 2 bases from V and 2 bases from J, with 14 bases in between. The CDR3 length is 16 residues. In germline, CDR1 is SGHRS, CDR2 YFSETQ. The CDR3 loop reads CASSLRTWGAYNEQFF. CDR3 in DNA: TGCGCCAGCAGCTTACGGACCTGGGGCGCCTACAATGAGCAGTTCTTC. Using reference TRBV5-1 and TRBJ2-1 for the parts outside the CDR3, the full variable domain is KAGVTQTPRYLIKTRGQQVTLSCSPISGHRSVSWYQQTPGQGLQFLFEYFSETQRNKGNFPGRFSGRQFSNSRSEMNVSTLELGDSALYLCASSLRTWGAYNEQFFGPGTRLTVL.

J is TRBJ2-7 and V is TRBV7-9; 10 nucleotides align to TRBD1. The CDR3 has 16 residues. Germline CDR1 SEHNR, CDR2 FQNEAQ (reference sequence). V shed 5 bases and J 4 bases; nucleotides not matched to a gene: 11. The CDR3: CASSAYRDRGQYEQYF. The CDR3, as DNA: TGTGCCAGCAGCGCGTACCGGGACAGGGGACAATACGAGCAGTACTTC.

The rearrangement joins TRBV7-3 to TRBJ2-2; weak D call: TRBD1 (6 bases). Deletions cut 0 bases from V and 6 bases from J, with 8 bases between. This CDR3 is 14 amino acids long. In germline, CDR1 is SGHTA, CDR2 FQGTGA. CDR3 protein: CASSLTGAPGELFF. DNA for the CDR3: TGTGCCAGCAGCTTAACGGGGGCGCCCGGGGAGCTGTTTTTT. Variable domain in full (rest from reference TRBV7-3 and TRBJ2-2): GAGVSQTPSNKVTEKGKYVELRCDPISGHTALYWYRQSLGQGPEFLIYFQGTGAADDSGLPNDRFFAVRPEGSVSTLKIQRTERGDSAVYLCASSLTGAPGELFFGEGSRLTVL.

In this sample, this clone turned up a few times. The chain is built from TRBV11-2 and TRBJ1-3; D call uncertain. Looked up from germline, CDR1 is SGHAT and CDR2 is FQNNGV. V was cut by 8 bases and J by 0 bases, with 11 bases left in between. This CDR3 has 14 residues. The CDR3 here is CASGWGDSGNTIYF. As DNA, the CDR3 is TGTGCCAGCGGGTGGGGTGACTCTGGAAACACCATATATTTT.

The chain links TRBV27 to TRBJ2-5; the D gene is possibly TRBD2 (5 bases). Germline CDR1 reads MNHEY; CDR2 reads SMNVEV (reference sequence). Trimming took off 3 bases at V and 1 base at J, with 6 bases between the two ends. This CDR3 contains 13 residues. CDR3 bases: TGTGCCAGCAGTTTCGGGATCCAAGAGACCCAGTACTTC. Translation: CASSFGIQETQYF.

The chain links TRBV29-1 to TRBJ1-1, with 8 bases matching TRBD1. Trimming at V came to 1 base and at J to 5 bases, leaving 3 bases not matched to a gene. Per the germline V gene, CDR1 is SQVTM and CDR2 is ANQGSEA. This CDR3 contains 13 residues. CDR3 nucleotides: TGCAGCGTTGAAGCAGGGGGCTGGACTGAAGCTTTCTTT. Translated, it gives CSVEAGGWTEAFF.

The rearrangement links TRBV5-1 to TRBJ1-2; possibly TRBD1 for D (5 bases). Per germline, CDR1 SGHRS and CDR2 YFSETQ. This CDR3 has 14 residues. The V gene lost 4 bases and the J gene lost 6 bases, with 16 bases spanning the gap. Here the CDR3 DNA reads TGCGCCAGCAGCGTAACCGGGACTGATGATGGCTACACCTTC. Protein product: CASSVTGTDDGYTF.

The V call is TRBV28, the J call TRBJ1-2; no definite D call. CDR1 and CDR2 (germline): MDHEN, SYDVKM. This CDR3 contains 13 residues. The ends were cut back, 2 bases at V and 5 bases at J, with 9 bases in the middle. The CDR3, as DNA: TGTGCCAGCAGTTTAGTATTGGATTATGGCTACACCTTC. It specifies CASSLVLDYGYTF.

V gene TRBV28 combines with J gene TRBJ1-2, with TRBD1 as a possible D gene (6 bases). The V gene's germline CDR1 is MDHEN and CDR2 SYDVKM. This CDR3 region has 15 residues. Deletions cut 4 bases from V and 4 bases from J, with 16 bases between. CDR3 sequence (DNA): TGTGCCAGCAGTTCCCGGAGGGCAGGGGCCTATGGCTACACCTTC. It encodes CASSSRRAGAYGYTF.

This chain links TRBV9 with TRBJ1-3; possibly TRBD1 for D (5 bases). CDR3 length equals 15 residues. V lost 2 bases and J lost 0, with 9 bases in between. The germline CDR1 and CDR2 sequences are SGDLS and YYNGEE. The DNA of the CDR3 is TGTGCCAGCAGCGTTGGGACGGGCTCTGGAAACACCATATATTTT. The encoded protein is CASSVGTGSGNTIYF.

J is TRBJ1-6 and V is TRBV6-5; no clear D. The CDR3 loop spans 14 amino acids. The germline V gene has CDR1 MNHEY and CDR2 SVGAGI. V gave up 2 bases and J gave up 7 bases, with 9 bases separating them. This CDR3 is CASSYRTENSPLHF. The CDR3 coding sequence is TGTGCCAGCAGTTACAGGACGGAGAATTCACCCCTCCACTTT.

This clone showed up just a few times. V is TRBV5-1 and J is TRBJ1-1, with D perhaps TRBD1 (6 bases). Germline-derived CDR1 and CDR2 are SGHRS and YFSETQ. The CDR3 runs 14 residues. Trimming pared 4 bases from V and 1 base from J, leaving 11 bases between. The chain's CDR3 is CASSTSQGNTEAFF. Written as DNA, the CDR3 is TGCGCCAGCAGCACATCACAGGGGAACACTGAAGCTTTCTTT. Supplemented by reference TRBV5-1 and TRBJ1-1, the full variable domain reads KAGVTQTPRYLIKTRGQQVTLSCSPISGHRSVSWYQQTPGQGLQFLFEYFSETQRNKGNFPGRFSGRQFSNSRSEMNVSTLELGDSALYLCASSTSQGNTEAFFGQGTRLTVV.

The chain has TRBV5-1 and TRBJ2-6, with D hard to call. Germline V gene data show CDR1 as SGHRS and CDR2 as YFSETQ. This CDR3 is built from 14 residues. The V gene lost 5 bases and the J gene lost 2 bases, with 8 bases spanning the gap. The CDR3 DNA sequence: TGCGCCAGCAGGCCAGCAGCTGGGGCCAACGTCCTGACTTTC. Residues: CASRPAAGANVLTF.